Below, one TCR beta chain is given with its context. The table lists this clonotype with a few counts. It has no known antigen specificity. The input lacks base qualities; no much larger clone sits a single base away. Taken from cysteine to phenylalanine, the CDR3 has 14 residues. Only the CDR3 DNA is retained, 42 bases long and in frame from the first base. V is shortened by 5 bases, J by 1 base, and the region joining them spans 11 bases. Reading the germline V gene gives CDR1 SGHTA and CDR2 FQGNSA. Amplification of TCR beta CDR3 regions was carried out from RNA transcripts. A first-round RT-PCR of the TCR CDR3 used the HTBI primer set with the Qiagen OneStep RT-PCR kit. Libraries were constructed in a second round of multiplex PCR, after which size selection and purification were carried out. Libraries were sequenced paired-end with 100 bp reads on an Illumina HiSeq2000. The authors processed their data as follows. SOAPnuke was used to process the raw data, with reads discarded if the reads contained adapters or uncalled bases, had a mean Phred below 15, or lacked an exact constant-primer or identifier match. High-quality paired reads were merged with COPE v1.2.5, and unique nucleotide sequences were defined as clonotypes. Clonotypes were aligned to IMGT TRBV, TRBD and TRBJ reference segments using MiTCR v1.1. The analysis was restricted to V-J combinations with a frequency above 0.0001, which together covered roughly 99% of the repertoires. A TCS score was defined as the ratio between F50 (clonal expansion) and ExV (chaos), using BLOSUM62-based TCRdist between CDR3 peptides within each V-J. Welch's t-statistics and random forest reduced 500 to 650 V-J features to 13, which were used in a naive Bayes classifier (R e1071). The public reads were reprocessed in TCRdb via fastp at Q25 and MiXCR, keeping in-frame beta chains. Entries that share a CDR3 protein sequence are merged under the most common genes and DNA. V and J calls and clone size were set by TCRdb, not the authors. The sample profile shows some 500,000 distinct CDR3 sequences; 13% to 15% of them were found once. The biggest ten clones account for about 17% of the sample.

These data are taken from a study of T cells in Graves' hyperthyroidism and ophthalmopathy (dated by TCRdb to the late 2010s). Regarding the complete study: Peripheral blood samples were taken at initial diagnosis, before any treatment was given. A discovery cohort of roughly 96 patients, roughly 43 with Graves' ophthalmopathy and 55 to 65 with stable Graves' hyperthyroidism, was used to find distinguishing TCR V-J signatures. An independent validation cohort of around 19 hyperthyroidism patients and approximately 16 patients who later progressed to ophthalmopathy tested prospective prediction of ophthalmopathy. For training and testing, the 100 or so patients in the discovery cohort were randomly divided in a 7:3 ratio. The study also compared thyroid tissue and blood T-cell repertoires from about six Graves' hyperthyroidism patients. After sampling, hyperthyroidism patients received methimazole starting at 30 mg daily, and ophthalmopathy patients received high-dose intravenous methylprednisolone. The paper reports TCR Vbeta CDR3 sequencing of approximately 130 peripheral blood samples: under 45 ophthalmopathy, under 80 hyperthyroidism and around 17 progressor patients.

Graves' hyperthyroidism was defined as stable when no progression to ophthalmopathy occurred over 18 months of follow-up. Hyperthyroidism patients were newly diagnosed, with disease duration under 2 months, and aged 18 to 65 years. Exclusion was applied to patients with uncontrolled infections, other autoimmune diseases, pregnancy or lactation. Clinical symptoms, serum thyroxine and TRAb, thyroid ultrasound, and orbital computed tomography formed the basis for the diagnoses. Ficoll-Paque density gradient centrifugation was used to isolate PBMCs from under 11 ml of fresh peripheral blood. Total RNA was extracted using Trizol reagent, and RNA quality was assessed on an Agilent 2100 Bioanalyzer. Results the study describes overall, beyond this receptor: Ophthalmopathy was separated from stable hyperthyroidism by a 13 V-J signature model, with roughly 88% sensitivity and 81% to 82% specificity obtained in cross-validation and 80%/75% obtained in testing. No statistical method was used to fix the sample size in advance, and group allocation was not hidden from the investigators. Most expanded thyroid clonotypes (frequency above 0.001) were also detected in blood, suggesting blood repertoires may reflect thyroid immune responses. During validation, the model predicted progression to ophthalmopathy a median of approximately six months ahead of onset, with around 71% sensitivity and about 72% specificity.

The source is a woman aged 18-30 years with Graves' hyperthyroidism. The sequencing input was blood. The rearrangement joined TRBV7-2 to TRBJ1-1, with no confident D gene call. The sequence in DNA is TGTGCCAGCAGCCCAGCCTACAGGAACACTGAAGCTTTCTTT. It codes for CASSPAYRNTEAFF.